The source of this TCR beta chain is a study of metastatic and nonmetastatic thyroid tumors. All patients reached thyroid surgery having received no treatment beforehand. With 2 bases clipped from V and 7 bases from J, the junction kept 7 bases outside the gene matches. This CDR3 is built from 16 residues. Germline CDR1 MNHEY, CDR2 SVGEGT. Through MiXCR, TCRdb re-clonotyped the PCR reads. The sample lists roughly 17,000 clones; over 25% were seen once. The clonotype comes from a male donor with papillary thyroid cancer or a benign thyroid nodule (not recorded which). Some clones in this sample may be carry-over from other donors' samples. Sequenced material: tumor tissue. The chain combines TRBV6-2 or TRBV6-3 with TRBJ2-1; TRBD2 aligns across 11 bases. As DNA, the CDR3 is TGTGCCAGCAGTTACCTTAGCGGGAGGGCAGGGAATGAGCAGTTCTTC. This gives the protein CASSYLSGRAGNEQFF.